The table lists the clone carrying this TCR beta chain with a count of one. Germline CDR1 reads KGHSH; CDR2 reads LQKENI. The CDR3 length is 14 residues. Trimming took off 6 bases at V and 3 bases at J, with 15 bases between the two ends. These data belong to a study of shared T cell receptors in the human thymus. Sequenced by immunoSEQ multiplex PCR; TCRdb stores in-frame clones only, minus some. Seen here are 540,000 or so clones, more than 75% observed once, and the top ten hold more than 0.01%. The same sample was also used in a study of human thymus T cells. That study reports: An apparent bias in V and J gene usage was seen in thymic and blood repertoires.

Sequencing was carried out using thymocytes. This TCR was recovered from a boy younger than two with a congenital heart defect. The chain combines TRBV18 with TRBJ2-7, with D possibly matching TRBD1 (5 bases). The CDR3 sequence: CASSPPGIIYEQYF. The CDR3 nucleotides read TGTGCCAGCTCCCCCCCAGGGATAATCTACGAGCAGTACTTC.